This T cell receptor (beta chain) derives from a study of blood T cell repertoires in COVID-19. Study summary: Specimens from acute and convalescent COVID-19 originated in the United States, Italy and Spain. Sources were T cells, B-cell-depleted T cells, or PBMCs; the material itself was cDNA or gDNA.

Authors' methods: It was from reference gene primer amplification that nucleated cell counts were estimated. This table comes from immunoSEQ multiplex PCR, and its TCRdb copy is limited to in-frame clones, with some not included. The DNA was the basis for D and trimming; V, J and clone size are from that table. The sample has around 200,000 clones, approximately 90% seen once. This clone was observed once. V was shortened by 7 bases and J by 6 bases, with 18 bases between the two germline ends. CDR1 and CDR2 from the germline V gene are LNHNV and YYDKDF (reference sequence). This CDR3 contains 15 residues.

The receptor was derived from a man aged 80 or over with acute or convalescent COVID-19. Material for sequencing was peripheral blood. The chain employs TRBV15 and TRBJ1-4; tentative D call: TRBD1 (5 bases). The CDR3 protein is CATTNYGGGDEKLFF. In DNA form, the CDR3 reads TGTGCCACCACCAATTACGGGGGAGGGGATGAAAAACTGTTTTTT.